These 26 T cell receptor beta chains originate from one sample sequenced in a study of cytotoxic CD8 clonotypes in ibrutinib-treated CLL. Profiled with immunoSEQ multiplex PCR; TCRdb holds only in-frame clones, not every one. The repertoire holds fewer than 400,000 clones, with over 55% as singletons. Sequencing was performed on PBMCs, taken after 36 months of ibrutinib treatment. These receptors all stem from a human donor with chronic lymphocytic leukemia.

The chain combines TRBV28 with TRBJ2-1; D remains unclear. The germline V and J ends were trimmed by 5 bases and 6 bases, with 14 bases remaining between them. Germline V CDR1 and CDR2: MDHEN, SYDVKM. The CDR3 has 14 residues. The CDR3 nucleotides are TGTGCCAGCAGTCCCCCGTTGAGGTCCAATGAGCAGTTCTTC. The encoded protein is CASSPPLRSNEQFF.

The sample holds a few counts of this clone. The J gene is TRBJ2-2, the V gene TRBV6-1, with 7 bases identical to TRBD1. Germline V lookup: CDR1 MNHNS, CDR2 SASEGT. V lost 8 bases and J lost 4; bases outside the gene matches: 10. The CDR3 runs to 15 residues. This CDR3 reads CASRDSTIPTGELFF. The CDR3 DNA is TGTGCCAGCCGGGACAGTACAATACCCACCGGGGAGCTGTTTTTT.

The sample holds a few counts of this clone. The sample holds other DNA sequences that translate to the same CDR3. The V call is TRBV28, the J call TRBJ2-3; D gene uncertain. The length of the CDR3 is 12 residues. V was shortened by 3 bases and J by 5 bases, with 6 bases between the two germline ends. Germline V gives CDR1 MDHEN, CDR2 SYDVKM. DNA of the CDR3: TGTGCCAGCAGTTTCGGCGGAGATACGCAGTATTTT. The encoded protein is CASSFGGDTQYF.

CDR3 residues: CASSPAGAVETQYF. As DNA, the CDR3 is TGTGCCAGTAGCCCCGCAGGGGCGGTGGAGACCCAGTACTTC. This chain uses TRBV2 with TRBJ2-5, with a weak D call TRBD1 (6 bases). The CDR3 loop spans 14 amino acids. Deletions cut 9 bases from V and 5 bases from J, with 19 bases between. CDR1 SNHLY and CDR2 FYNNEI come from the germline V gene.

This chain uses TRBV28 with TRBJ2-7; possible D gene TRBD1, 6 bases. CDR1 and CDR2 (germline): MDHEN, SYDVKM. V lost 5 bases and J lost 0, with 20 bases in between. The CDR3 spans 17 residues. CDR3: CASSQTRDTRSSYEQYF. DNA for the CDR3: TGTGCCAGCAGTCAAACCCGGGACACGCGGTCCTCCTACGAGCAGTACTTC.

This sequence joins TRBV10-3 and TRBJ1-2, with D tentatively TRBD1 (6 bases). Germline V gene lookup returns CDR1 ENHRY and CDR2 SYGVKD. The length of the CDR3 is 15 residues. V lost 8 bases, J lost 0 bases, and 16 bases lay in between. DNA for the CDR3: TGTGCCATCGGCAGGGGCCCTCCTACTAACTATGGCTACACCTTC. Its protein product is CAIGRGPPTNYGYTF.

This clone came up a few times. The genes are TRBV6-7 and TRBJ2-7; D gene unclear. TRBV6-7 is marked as an open reading frame, function uncertain. The ends were cut back, 6 bases at V and 0 bases at J, with 12 bases in the middle. The CDR3 covers 14 residues. CDR3 DNA sequence: TGTGCCAGCAGCTCCCCGGCAAGCTCCTACGAGCAGTACTTC. Encoded protein: CASSSPASSYEQYF.

V gene TRBV5-4 combines with J gene TRBJ1-2, with a weak D call TRBD1 (6 bases). Between the trimmed V and J ends, which lost 4 bases and 7 bases, there was a span of 14 bases. The CDR3 loop spans 13 amino acids. Germline V lookup: CDR1 SGHNT, CDR2 YYREEE (reference sequence). The CDR3 here is CASSVPTGAGYTF. The CDR3, as DNA: TGTGCCAGCAGCGTCCCGACAGGCGCTGGCTACACCTTC. Complete variable domain (other parts from reference TRBV5-4 and TRBJ1-2): ETGVTQSPTHLIKTRGQQVTLRCSSQSGHNTVSWYQQALGQGPQFIFQYYREEENGRGNFPPRFSGLQFPNYSSELNVNALELDDSALYLCASSVPTGAGYTFGSGTRLTVV.

The chain links TRBV19 to TRBJ2-7; no reliable D call. V was shortened by 2 bases and J by 1 base, with 9 bases between the two germline ends. The CDR3 sequence is 14 residues long. Germline lookup yields CDR1 LNHDA and CDR2 SQIVND (reference sequence). CDR3 sequence: CASSITVLSYEQYF. As DNA, the CDR3 is TGTGCCAGTAGTATAACGGTCTTGTCCTACGAGCAGTACTTC.

V usage is TRBV2 and J usage is TRBJ2-1; 13 positions agree with TRBD2. CDR1 is SNHLY, CDR2 FYNNEI, per germline. V trimming: 8 bases; J trimming: 5 bases; junction bases outside the gene matches: 15. The CDR3 has 18 residues. The CDR3 protein is CASPGLAGAAGPHNEQFF. CDR3 bases: TGTGCCAGCCCCGGACTAGCGGGGGCCGCGGGCCCCCACAATGAGCAGTTCTTC.

The chain couples TRBV27 to TRBJ1-1; a possible D gene is TRBD1 (6 bases). The CDR3 runs 14 residues. The V end was cut by 6 bases, the J end by 4 bases, with 15 bases between. Germline CDR1 and CDR2: MNHEY and SMNVEV (reference sequence). CDR3 protein: CASRLPGQSTEAFF. As DNA, the CDR3 is TGTGCCAGCAGATTACCCGGACAGTCCACTGAAGCTTTCTTT.

The chain carries TRBV19 and TRBJ2-1; 12 bases fit TRBD1. Trimming cost V 6 bases and J 4 bases; bases outside gene matches: 7. The CDR3 runs to 16 residues. Germline V CDR1 and CDR2: LNHDA, SQIVND (reference sequence). The chain's CDR3 is CASRGGQGAVYNEQFF. In DNA form, the CDR3 reads TGTGCCAGTAGAGGGGGACAGGGGGCGGTTTACAATGAGCAGTTCTTC.

A few counts support this clone. The V gene is TRBV4-1, the J gene TRBJ1-2; 7 bases map to TRBD1. The CDR3 spans 13 residues. V lost 2 bases to trimming and J lost 6 bases; unmatched junction nucleotides: 3. Germline V gene sequence: CDR1 MGHRA, CDR2 YSYEKL. CDR3 DNA: TGCGCCAGCAGCCAACCGACAGGGAATGGCTACACCTTC. Translating gives CASSQPTGNGYTF.

V is TRBV4-1 and J is TRBJ1-4; 7 bases align to TRBD1. Germline CDR1 reads MGHRA; CDR2 reads YSYEKL. CDR3 size: 16 residues. The V segment lost 0 bases and the J segment 8 bases; nucleotides outside the gene matches: 9. CDR3 residues: CASSQEGTALGEKLFF. CDR3 coding DNA: TGCGCCAGCAGCCAAGAGGGGACAGCCCTAGGGGAAAAACTGTTTTTT.

V gene TRBV19 combines with J gene TRBJ2-5; perhaps TRBD1 as D (5 bases). This CDR3 is 14 amino acids long. Trimming cost V 2 bases and J 4 bases, with 11 bases left between them. Per germline, CDR1 LNHDA and CDR2 SQIVND (reference sequence). CDR3 in amino acids: CASSIRERGETQYF. The CDR3 DNA reads as TGTGCCAGTAGTATAAGGGAAAGGGGAGAGACCCAGTACTTC.

This chain connects TRBV11-2 to TRBJ2-1, with 7 positions matching TRBD1. CDR3 size: 13 residues. The trim removed 5 bases at V and 9 bases at J, leaving 7 bases unmatched. From germline, CDR1 is SGHAT and CDR2 FQNNGV. CDR3: CASSLWTGGEQFF. The CDR3 DNA sequence: TGTGCCAGCAGCCTTTGGACAGGCGGTGAGCAGTTCTTC.

V is TRBV4-3 and J is TRBJ2-7; D might be TRBD1 (5 bases). V lost 0 bases, J lost 2 bases, and 11 bases lay in between. Germline values: CDR1 LGHNA, CDR2 YSLEER. This CDR3 is 15 amino acids long. CDR3 in DNA: TGCGCCAGCAGCCAAGACCCCCAGGGTCCCTACGAGCAGTACTTC. It specifies CASSQDPQGPYEQYF.

The CDR3 sequence: CASRPGHLNYGYTF. CDR3 nucleotides: TGTGCCAGCAGGCCGGGACACCTTAACTATGGCTACACCTTC. The chain uses TRBV7-9 and TRBJ1-2; D is perhaps TRBD1 (6 bases). CDR1 is SEHNR and CDR2 is FQNEAQ in the germline V gene (reference sequence). The V gene lost 6 bases and the J gene lost 1 base, with 12 bases spanning the gap. The CDR3 sequence is 14 residues long.

The sample holds a few counts of this clone. DNA of the CDR3: TGTGCCAGCATACCTCTCCAGAGCTCCTACAATGAGCAGTTCTTC. Translated, it gives CASIPLQSSYNEQFF. The gene calls are TRBV9 and TRBJ2-1; no definite D call. This CDR3 comprises 15 residues. V lost 6 bases and J 0 bases, leaving 13 bases between the germline ends. Germline V gene sequence: CDR1 SGDLS, CDR2 YYNGEE.

This sequence joins TRBV9 and TRBJ2-7; D gene unclear. CDR1 is SGDLS, CDR2 YYNGEE, per germline. V gave up 0 bases and J gave up 0 bases, with 10 bases separating them. CDR3 length equals 15 residues. The CDR3 sequence is CASSVGAVSSYEQYF. The CDR3 region has the DNA TGTGCCAGCAGCGTAGGGGCCGTCAGCTCCTACGAGCAGTACTTC.

The gene calls are TRBV5-1 and TRBJ2-5; D is uncertain. Trimming took off 2 bases at V and 3 bases at J, with 8 bases between the two ends. The length of the CDR3 is 13 residues. From germline, CDR1 is SGHRS and CDR2 YFSETQ. The CDR3 DNA follows: TGCGCCAGCAGCTTCTTTACAGAAGAGACCCAGTACTTC. The encoded protein is CASSFFTEETQYF.

The V call is TRBV2, the J call TRBJ2-2; tentative D call: TRBD1 (5 bases). Germline-derived CDR1 and CDR2 are SNHLY and FYNNEI. The CDR3 extends over 14 amino acids. V lost 4 bases, J lost 5 bases, and 11 bases lay in between. The CDR3 region is CASSGRDCTGELFF. CDR3 DNA: TGTGCCAGCAGTGGCAGGGATTGTACCGGGGAGCTGTTTTTT.

V usage is TRBV6-5 and J usage is TRBJ2-7; 9 bases fit TRBD1. After removal of 6 bases from V and 6 bases from J, the junction contained 12 bases not matched to a gene. The CDR3 covers 15 residues. The germline gives CDR1 MNHEY, CDR2 SVGAGI. CDR3 bases: TGTGCCAGCAGCTCCCCGGACAGGGGCCTTAGCGAGCAGTACTTC. This encodes CASSSPDRGLSEQYF.

This clone was counted a few times. The V and J genes are TRBV6-1 and TRBJ1-2, with TRBD1 identical over 7 bases. V gave up 2 bases and J gave up 7 bases; unmatched junction bases: 7. Germline assignment: CDR1 MNHNS and CDR2 SASEGT. This CDR3 has 14 amino acids. CDR3 loop: CASSEIGRGPGYTF. CDR3 DNA: TGTGCCAGCAGTGAAATTGGGAGGGGGCCTGGCTACACCTTC.

The chain recombines TRBV2 with TRBJ1-2; D is unclear. With 8 bases removed from V and 6 bases from J, the gap between germline ends came to 13 bases. From germline, CDR1 is SNHLY and CDR2 FYNNEI. The CDR3 spans 12 residues. As DNA, the CDR3 is TGTGCCAGCTCCCTTGCCCATAATGGCTACACCTTC. Amino acids: CASSLAHNGYTF.

This clone was seen only a few times. The chain uses TRBV10-1 and TRBJ2-7; 7 nucleotides line up with TRBD2. Trimming removed 0 bases from V and 6 bases from J; junction bases left unmatched: 2. CDR1 and CDR2 from the germline V gene are WNHNN and SYGVQD (reference sequence). CDR3 size: 13 residues. CDR3 nucleotide sequence: TGCGCCAGCAGTGAGTCGCCGGGAGGCGAGCAGTACTTC. Translation: CASSESPGGEQYF.